Detailed here is one T cell receptor beta chain. The table lists this clonotype with a few counts. No antigen is known for it. Base qualities are not recorded, but no much larger clone differs from it by a single base. The treatment or condition label here, explained by the study, means: live attenuated yellow fever vaccine strain. PBMCs were isolated from peripheral blood using a standard Ficoll-Paque protocol. Dynabeads CD4 and CD8 positive selection kits were used to isolate the CD4 and CD8 T-cell fractions. TriZol was used to extract RNA from bulk PBMCs, CD4 and CD8 fractions, and dextramer-positive and dextramer-negative fractions. The sequencer was an Illumina NovaSeq 6000. TCR cDNA was made using 5'RACE template switching, a step that added a universal primer site and unique molecular identifiers. cDNA synthesis was primed from both the TCR alpha and TCR beta constant segments. Libraries were amplified in two PCR steps, with sample barcodes and sequencing adapters added in the second step. Sequencing of libraries was done on Illumina HiSeq 2500 (2x100 bp) or NovaSeq (2x150 bp). Regarding the original processing steps: Reads were demultiplexed and collapsed into UMI consensus sequences with MIGEC, and V(D)J alignment was performed with MiXCR. Vaccine-responding clonotypes were defined with edgeR using replicate PBMC samples, requiring FDR below 0.01 and a log2 fold change above 5 up to day 15. Each bulk clonotype was labeled CD4 or CD8 based on which sequenced repertoire, CD4 or CD8, contained the clonotype at higher abundance. The raw public reads went through TCRdb reprocessing: fastp at Q25, MiXCR clone calling, in-frame beta chains kept. Identical CDR3 proteins give one entry, which carries the most common genes and DNA. TCRdb's processing, not the authors' own work, is the source of the V and J calls. Here the sample has hundreds of thousands of distinct CDR3 sequences; about 12% occur a single time. Together, the top ten hold about 3% of the sample.

The source of the sample is a study of T cells after yellow fever vaccination (dated by TCRdb to about 2019). Describing the broader study: The SMART-Seq v4 Ultra Low Input RNA kit was used to prepare libraries from fractions with low cell numbers. To follow T-cell clones before and after primary and booster YFV17D yellow fever vaccination, bulk TCR alpha and beta repertoires were sequenced over time. Two healthy male donors, one aged 18 to 30 and one aged 30 to 40 years, made up the cohort. Blood was collected at multiple timepoints before and after primary and secondary immunization, and bulk PBMC replicates and cell subsets were isolated.

Results the study describes overall, beyond this receptor: The study included only a couple of donors, which limits how far the findings can be generalized. Computational filtering was required because FACS-sorted repertoires could contain abundant contaminating clonotypes from the bulk population. A small fraction of clonotypes showed up in both the CD4 and CD8 compartments, probably as a result of convergent recombination. Compared with the primary T-cell response, the secondary T-cell response was faster but weaker, reaching its peak on day 5 rather than on day 15. After the booster, most of the clones that had expanded following primary vaccination were detected again (96% of CD4 and around 90% of CD8), which suggests that memory was broadly maintained.

From cysteine to phenylalanine, the CDR3 is 13 amino acids long. Only the CDR3 part of the read is kept: 39 bases, read in frame from the first base. V is shortened by 6 bases, J by 7 bases, and the region joining them spans 12 bases. The germline V gene supplies CDR1 MNHEY and CDR2 SVGAGI. The origin of this receptor is a man between 18 and 35 years old who received the YFV17D yellow fever vaccine. The material was CD4+ T cells sorted from PBMCs, obtained 15 days after the yellow fever booster vaccination. The chain links TRBV6-5 with TRBJ1-4, with no confidently assigned D gene. The sequenced DNA is TGTGCCAGCAGCTTGGGGTCCGGTGAAAAACTGTTTTTT. It specifies CASSLGSGEKLFF.